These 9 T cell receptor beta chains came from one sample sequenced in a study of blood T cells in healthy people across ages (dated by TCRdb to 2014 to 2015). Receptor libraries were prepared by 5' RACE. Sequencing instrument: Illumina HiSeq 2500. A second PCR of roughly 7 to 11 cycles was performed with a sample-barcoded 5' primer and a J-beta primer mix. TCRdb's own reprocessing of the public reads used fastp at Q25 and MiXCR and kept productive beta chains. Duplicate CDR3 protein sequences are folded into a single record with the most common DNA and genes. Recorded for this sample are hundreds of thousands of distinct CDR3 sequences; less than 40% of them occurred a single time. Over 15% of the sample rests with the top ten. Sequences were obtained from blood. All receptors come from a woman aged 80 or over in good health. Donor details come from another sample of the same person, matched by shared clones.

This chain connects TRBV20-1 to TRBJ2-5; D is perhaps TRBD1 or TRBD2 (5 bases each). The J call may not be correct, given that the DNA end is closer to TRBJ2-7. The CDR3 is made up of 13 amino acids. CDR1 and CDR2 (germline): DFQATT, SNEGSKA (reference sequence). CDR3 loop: CSASFGGIYEQYF. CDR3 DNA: TGCAGTGCTAGCTTTGGGGGTATCTACGAGCAGTACTTC.

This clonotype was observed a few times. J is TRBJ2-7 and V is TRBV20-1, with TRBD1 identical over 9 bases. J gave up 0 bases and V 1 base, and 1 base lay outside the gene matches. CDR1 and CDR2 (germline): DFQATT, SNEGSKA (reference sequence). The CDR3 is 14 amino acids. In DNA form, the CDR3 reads TGCAGTGCTAGAGGGACAGGGGACTCCTACGAGCAGTACTTC. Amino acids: CSARGTGDSYEQYF.

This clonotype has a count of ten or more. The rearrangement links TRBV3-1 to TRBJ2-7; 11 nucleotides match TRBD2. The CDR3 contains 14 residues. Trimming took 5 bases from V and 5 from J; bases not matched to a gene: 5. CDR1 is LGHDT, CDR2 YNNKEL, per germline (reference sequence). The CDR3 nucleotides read TGTGCCAGCAGCTTCACTAGCGGGGGAGACGAGCAGTACTTC. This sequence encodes CASSFTSGGDEQYF.

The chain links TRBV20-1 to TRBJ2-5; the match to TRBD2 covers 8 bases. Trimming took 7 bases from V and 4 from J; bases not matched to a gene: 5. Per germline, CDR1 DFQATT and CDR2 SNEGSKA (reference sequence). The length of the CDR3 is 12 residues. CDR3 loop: CSVVAGLETQYF. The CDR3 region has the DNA TGCAGTGTGGTAGCGGGGTTAGAGACCCAGTACTTC.

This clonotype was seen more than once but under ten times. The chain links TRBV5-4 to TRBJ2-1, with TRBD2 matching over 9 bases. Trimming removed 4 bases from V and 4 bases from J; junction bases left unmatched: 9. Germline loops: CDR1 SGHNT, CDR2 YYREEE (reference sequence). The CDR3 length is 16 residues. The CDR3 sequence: CASSPGAGGRYNEQFF. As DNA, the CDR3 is TGTGCCAGCAGCCCCGGTGCGGGGGGGCGATACAATGAGCAGTTCTTC.

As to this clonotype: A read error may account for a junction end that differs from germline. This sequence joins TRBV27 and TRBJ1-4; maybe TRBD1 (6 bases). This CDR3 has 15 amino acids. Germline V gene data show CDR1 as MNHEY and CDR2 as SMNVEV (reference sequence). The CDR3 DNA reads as TGTGCCAGCAGTTTAGGGGGGGCAACTTATGAAAAACTGTTTTTT. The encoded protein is CASSLGGATYEKLFF. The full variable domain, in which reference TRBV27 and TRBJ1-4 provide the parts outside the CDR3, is EAQVTQNPRYLITVTGKKLTVTCSQNMNHEYMSWYRQDPGLGLRQIYYSMNVEVTDKGDVPEGYKVSRKEKRNFPLILESPSPNQTSLYFCASSLGGATYEKLFFGSGTQLSVL.

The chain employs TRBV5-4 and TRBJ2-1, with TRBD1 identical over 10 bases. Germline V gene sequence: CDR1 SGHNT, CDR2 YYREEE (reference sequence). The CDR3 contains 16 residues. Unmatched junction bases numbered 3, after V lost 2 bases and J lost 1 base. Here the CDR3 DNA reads TGTGCCAGCAGCTTCGGACAGGGGGTGTCCTACAATGAGCAGTTCTTC. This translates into CASSFGQGVSYNEQFF.

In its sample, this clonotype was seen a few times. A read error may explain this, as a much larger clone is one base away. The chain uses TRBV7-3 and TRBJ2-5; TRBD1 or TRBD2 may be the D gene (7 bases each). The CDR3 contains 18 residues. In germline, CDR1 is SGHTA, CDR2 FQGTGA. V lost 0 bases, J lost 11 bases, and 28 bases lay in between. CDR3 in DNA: TGTGCCAGCAGCTTAACGGGAGGGCTCAGGGGGAAAGACAATGAGCAGTACTTC. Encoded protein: CASSLTGGLRGKDNEQYF.

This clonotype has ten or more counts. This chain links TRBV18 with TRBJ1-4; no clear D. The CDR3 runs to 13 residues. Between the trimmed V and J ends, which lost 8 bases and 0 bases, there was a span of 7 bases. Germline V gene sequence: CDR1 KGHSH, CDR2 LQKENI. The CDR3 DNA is TGTGCCAGCCATAGGTCAACTAATGAAAAACTGTTTTTT. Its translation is CASHRSTNEKLFF. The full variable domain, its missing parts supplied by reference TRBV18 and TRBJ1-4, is NAGVMQNPRHLVRRRGQEARLRCSPMKGHSHVYWYRQLPEEGLKFMVYLQKENIIDESGMPKERFSAEFPKEGPSILRIQQVVRGDSAAYFCASHRSTNEKLFFGSGTQLSVL.